This record concerns one T cell receptor beta chain sequence. Its antigen is still unknown. No base quality information exists; no much larger clone differs at one position. This sample stems from a study of beta chain features in type 1 diabetes (dated by TCRdb to 2016 to 2018). Regarding the study in general: No differences in mean age, gender distribution, total cell number or subset yield were found between patients and healthy donors. A total of 90 million to 130 million sorted cells were examined across all samples, and a strong correlation was observed between cell number per subset and RNA yield. Regulatory and stem cell-like memory subsets were isolated from only 8 patients and roughly 8 healthy donors, whereas naive and central memory subsets came from all 30 or so donors. In the study, recently diagnosed type 1 diabetes patients and matched healthy donors were compared on the TCRB repertoires of their sorted circulating CD4+ T cell subsets. The paper as a whole reports these results and caveats: Naive, central memory and regulatory TCRB repertoires appeared more similar among patients than among healthy donors. In all four CD4+ subsets, TCRB CDR3 length was moderately but significantly shorter in type 1 diabetes patients. Fewer insertions and more nucleotide deletions at VDJ recombination sites were observed in patients with type 1 diabetes, implying thymic rearrangement abnormalities. PCR might favor shorter templates, but patient and control samples were amplified and corrected together, so any skew would affect both groups equally. HLA sub-analyses involved small numbers of individuals, so any influence of HLA type on TCRB rearrangement remained unresolved. Sequencing cDNA rather than genomic DNA could over-represent highly expressing activated cells, although activation and CD3 levels did not differ between groups.

Each donor gave one peripheral blood draw, roughly 110 mL on average, collected into heparinised tubes. Naive, central memory, regulatory and stem cell-like memory CD4+ T cells were sorted on a BD FACSAria II using a panel including CD45RO, CCR7, CD25, CD127, CD95 and CD27. A purity above 95% was achieved for all sorted populations. PBMCs were isolated right away by Lymphoprep density gradient centrifugation and were stained directly, without culture. So that batch effects would be minimized, each experiment stained and sorted samples in pairs, pairing one healthy donor with one patient. The High Capacity cDNA Reverse Transcription Kit was used to reverse transcribe all of the isolated RNA, meaning that expressed TCRB transcripts were what got sequenced. Deep immunoSEQ sequencing was performed on naive, central memory and regulatory T cell samples, with an average of roughly 3.3 million total reads per sample. Sorted cells were lysed in RLT buffer, and RNA was extracted using DNase-treated RNeasy Micro or Mini kits according to cell number. Each cell subset was processed on its own to prevent cross-contamination, while patient and healthy donor samples were processed together. TCRB sequences were amplified from cDNA with the immunoSEQ multiplex PCR, producing 87-bp fragments spanning the CDR3 region. Amplicons were sequenced on the Illumina HiSeq platform. Under the source paper's analysis protocol: Synthetic template baselines were used to correct PCR bias computationally, reads within Hamming distance 2 were collapsed, and singletons that could not be merged were discarded. By aligning reads against IMGT, V, D and J genes, CDR3 length, and insertions or deletions at six rearrangement sites were assigned. Within each subset, clonotype counts were normalized to sorted cell number, after which true diversity and Gini coefficients were computed with the tcR R package. The overlap coefficient, calculated on TCRB nucleotide sequences, was used to measure repertoire sharing. Out-of-frame TCRB sequences from naive cells were analyzed to stand in for the pre-selection repertoire. The table comes from immuneACCESS by way of TCRdb, which keeps in-frame sequences with V and J called. Part of the clones is missing from these tables; in studies checked, under half for an unresolved V gene and the rest for unknown reasons. V and J calls and clone size are given by that table; D and trimming were obtained from the DNA. A total of some 270,000 clones appear in this sample, roughly 13% of them only once. About 0.024% of the sample is held by the ten biggest clonotypes.

The junction carries 16 bases between V and J, which are trimmed by 4 bases and 4 bases respectively. The CDR3 sequence holds 15 residues, the cysteine and phenylalanine included. The read is trimmed to its CDR3 DNA, 45 bases read in frame from base 1. CDR1 and CDR2 are read off the germline V gene as KGHSH and LQKENI. This sequence originates from a woman between 35 and 50 years old in good health. Sequenced input: naive CD4+ T cells from blood. The sample's cell subset or site label, in plain terms: true naive CD4+ T cells. Here the chain combines TRBV18 and TRBJ1-2; the D gene is perhaps TRBD1, from 6 matching bases. The nucleotides are TGTGCCAGCTCACTTTCCACAGACAGGAGCTATGGCTACACCTTC. Translated, it reads CASSLSTDRSYGYTF.